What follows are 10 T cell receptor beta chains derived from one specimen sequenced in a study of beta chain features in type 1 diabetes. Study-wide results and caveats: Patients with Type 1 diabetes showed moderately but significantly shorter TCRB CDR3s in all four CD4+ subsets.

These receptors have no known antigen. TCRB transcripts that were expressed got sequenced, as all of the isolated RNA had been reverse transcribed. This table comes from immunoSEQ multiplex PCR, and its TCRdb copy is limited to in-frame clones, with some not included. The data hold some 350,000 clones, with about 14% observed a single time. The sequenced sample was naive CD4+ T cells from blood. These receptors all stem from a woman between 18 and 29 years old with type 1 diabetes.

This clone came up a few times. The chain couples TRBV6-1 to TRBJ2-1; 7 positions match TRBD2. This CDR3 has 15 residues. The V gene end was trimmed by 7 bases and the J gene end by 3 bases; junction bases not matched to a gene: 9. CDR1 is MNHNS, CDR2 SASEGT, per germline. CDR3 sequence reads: CASIQGGSGYNEQFF. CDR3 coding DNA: TGTGCCAGCATTCAGGGCGGGAGTGGCTACAATGAGCAGTTCTTC.

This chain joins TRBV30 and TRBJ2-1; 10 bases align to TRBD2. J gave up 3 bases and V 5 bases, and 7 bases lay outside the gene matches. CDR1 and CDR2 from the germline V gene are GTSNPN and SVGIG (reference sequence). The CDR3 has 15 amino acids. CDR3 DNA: TGTGCCTGGGGCGGGGCTAGCGGGGGCTACAATGAGCAGTTCTTC. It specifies CAWGGASGGYNEQFF.

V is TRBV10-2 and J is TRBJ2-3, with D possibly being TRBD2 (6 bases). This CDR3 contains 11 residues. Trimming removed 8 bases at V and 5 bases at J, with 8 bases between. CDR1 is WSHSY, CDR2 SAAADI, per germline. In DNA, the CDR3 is TGCGCCAGCCGGCGGGGAGATACGCAGTATTTT. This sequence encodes CASRRGDTQYF.

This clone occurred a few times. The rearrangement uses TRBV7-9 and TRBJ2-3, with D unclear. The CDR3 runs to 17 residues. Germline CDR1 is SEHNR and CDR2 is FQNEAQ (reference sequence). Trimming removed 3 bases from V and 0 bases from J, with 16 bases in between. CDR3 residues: CASSFLSRLPSTDTQYF. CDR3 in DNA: TGTGCCAGCAGCTTCCTTTCCAGACTCCCAAGCACAGATACGCAGTATTTT.

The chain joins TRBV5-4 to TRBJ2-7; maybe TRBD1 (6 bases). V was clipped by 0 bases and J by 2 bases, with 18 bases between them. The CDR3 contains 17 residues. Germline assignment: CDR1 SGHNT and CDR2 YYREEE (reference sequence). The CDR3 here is CASSLGTIIGQTYEQYF. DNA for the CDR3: TGTGCCAGCAGCTTGGGTACCATCATCGGACAGACCTACGAGCAGTACTTC. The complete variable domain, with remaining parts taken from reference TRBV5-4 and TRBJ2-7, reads ETGVTQSPTHLIKTRGQQVTLRCSSQSGHNTVSWYQQALGQGPQFIFQYYREEENGRGNFPPRFSGLQFPNYSSELNVNALELDDSALYLCASSLGTIIGQTYEQYFGPGTRLTVT.

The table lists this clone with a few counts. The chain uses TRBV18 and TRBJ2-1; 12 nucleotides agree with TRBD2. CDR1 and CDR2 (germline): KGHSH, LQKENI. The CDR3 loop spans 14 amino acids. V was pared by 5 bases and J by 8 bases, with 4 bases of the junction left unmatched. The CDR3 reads CASSKTSGGDEQFF. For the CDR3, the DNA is TGTGCCAGCTCAAAGACTAGCGGGGGCGATGAGCAGTTCTTC.

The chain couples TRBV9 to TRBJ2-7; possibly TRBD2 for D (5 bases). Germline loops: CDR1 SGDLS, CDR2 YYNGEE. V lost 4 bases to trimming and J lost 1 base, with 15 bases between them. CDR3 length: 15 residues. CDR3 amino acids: CASSPRGGTSYEQYF. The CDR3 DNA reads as TGTGCCAGCAGCCCCCGAGGAGGTACTTCCTACGAGCAGTACTTC. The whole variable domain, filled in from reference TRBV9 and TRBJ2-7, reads DSGVTQTPKHLITATGQRVTLRCSPRSGDLSVYWYQQSLDQGLQFLIQYYNGEERAKGNILERFSAQQFPDLHSELNLSSLELGDSALYFCASSPRGGTSYEQYFGPGTRLTVT.

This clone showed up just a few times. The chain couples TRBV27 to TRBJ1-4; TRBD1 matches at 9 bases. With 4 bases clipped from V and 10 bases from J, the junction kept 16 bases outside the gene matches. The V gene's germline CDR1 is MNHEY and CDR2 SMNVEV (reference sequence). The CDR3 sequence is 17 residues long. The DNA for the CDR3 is TGTGCCAGCAGTTCCACCCTCACCGGGACAGGGACTCGAAAACTGTTTTTT. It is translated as CASSSTLTGTGTRKLFF.

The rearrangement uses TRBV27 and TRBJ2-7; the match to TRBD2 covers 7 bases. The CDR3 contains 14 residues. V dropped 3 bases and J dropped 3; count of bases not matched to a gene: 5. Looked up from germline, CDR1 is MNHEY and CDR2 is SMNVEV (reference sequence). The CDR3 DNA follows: TGTGCCAGCAGTTTGGGACTATTACTCTACGAGCAGTACTTC. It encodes CASSLGLLLYEQYF.

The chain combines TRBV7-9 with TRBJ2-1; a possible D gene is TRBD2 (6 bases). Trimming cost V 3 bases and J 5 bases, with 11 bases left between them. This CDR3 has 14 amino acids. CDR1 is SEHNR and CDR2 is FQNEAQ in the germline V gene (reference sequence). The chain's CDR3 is CASSFRPGDNEQFF. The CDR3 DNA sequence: TGTGCCAGCAGCTTCAGACCGGGAGACAATGAGCAGTTCTTC.